The 12 T cell receptor beta chains listed next were all sequenced from one sample in a study of blood T cell repertoires in COVID-19. Produced via immunoSEQ multiplex PCR; TCRdb's table is partial and in-frame only. The data contain about 240,000 clones, roughly 90% of them singletons. Sequencing was carried out using peripheral blood. The source of these receptors is a man in his sixties with acute or convalescent COVID-19.

V is TRBV9 and J is TRBJ2-7; a possible D gene is TRBD2 (7 bases). Between the trimmed V and J ends, which lost 3 bases and 3 bases, there was a span of 16 bases. CDR1 is SGDLS and CDR2 is YYNGEE in the germline V gene. This CDR3 region has 15 residues. CDR3: CASSEGGSSDYEQYF. CDR3 DNA sequence: TGTGCCAGCAGCGAGGGGGGGAGTAGCGACTACGAGCAGTACTTC.

In this sample, this clone turned up once. The chain links TRBV11-3 to TRBJ2-1; D possibly corresponds to TRBD1 (8 bases). The CDR3 runs 18 residues. V was shortened by 5 bases and J by 3 bases, with 23 bases between the two germline ends. Per the germline V gene, CDR1 is SGHNT and CDR2 is YENEEA. CDR3 protein: CASSLRGLRGSLYNEQFF. CDR3 bases: TGTGCCAGCAGCCTCAGGGGGCTTCGCGGGAGCCTCTACAATGAGCAGTTCTTC.

This chain uses TRBV18 with TRBJ2-1; tentative D call: TRBD2 (5 bases). Germline lookup yields CDR1 KGHSH and CDR2 LQKENI. Trimming took off 5 bases at V and 7 bases at J, with 9 bases between the two ends. The CDR3 contains 12 residues. The CDR3 DNA follows: TGTGCCAGCTCAGACCGGGGAAATGAGCAGTTCTTC. Protein sequence: CASSDRGNEQFF.

V is TRBV27 and J is TRBJ2-2, with 7 bases matching TRBD2. CDR3 length: 15 residues. V was pared by 5 bases and J by 6 bases, with 9 bases of the junction left unmatched. The germline V gene encodes CDR1 MNHEY and CDR2 SMNVEV (reference sequence). CDR3 sequence: CASSADRAGAGELFF. As DNA, the CDR3 is TGTGCCAGCAGTGCCGATCGGGCGGGAGCCGGGGAGCTGTTTTTT.

The gene calls are TRBV4-2 and TRBJ1-1; 8 bases match TRBD1. The CDR3 is 12 residues long. Germline lookup yields CDR1 LGHNA and CDR2 YNFKEQ. V shed 6 bases and J 5 bases; nucleotides not matched to a gene: 2. The CDR3 sequence is CASRDRETEAFF. CDR3 coding DNA: TGTGCCAGCAGGGACAGGGAAACTGAAGCTTTCTTT.

This clone is a singleton in its sample. The chain is built from TRBV30 and TRBJ1-2, with D possibly being TRBD1 (5 bases). The ends were cut back, 2 bases at V and 8 bases at J, with 21 bases in the middle. This CDR3 has 15 amino acids. CDR1 is GTSNPN and CDR2 is SVGIG in the germline V gene (reference sequence). CDR3 sequence reads: CAWSPTGPTGRGYTF. The CDR3 DNA follows: TGTGCCTGGAGTCCCACGGGACCAACGGGGAGGGGCTACACCTTC.

The chain has TRBV29-1 and TRBJ1-3; possibly TRBD1 for D (5 bases). The length of the CDR3 is 14 residues. Trimming cost V 1 base and J 4 bases, with 11 bases left between them. Germline V gene data show CDR1 as SQVTM and CDR2 as ANQGSEA. The CDR3 loop reads CSVEGDSPGNTIYF. In nucleotides, the CDR3 is TGCAGCGTTGAAGGGGACTCTCCAGGAAACACCATATATTTT.

V gene TRBV4-3 combines with J gene TRBJ2-1, with TRBD2 identical over 11 bases. CDR3 length equals 17 residues. Germline loops: CDR1 LGHNA, CDR2 YSLEER. The junction had 4 bases not matched to a gene; V was cut back by 1 base and J by 2 bases. The CDR3 DNA follows: TGCGCCAGCAGCCAAGGAACTAGCGGGAGCCCCTACAATGAGCAGTTCTTC. This translates into CASSQGTSGSPYNEQFF.

The J gene is TRBJ2-1, the V gene TRBV4-3; 10 bases are shared with TRBD2. Germline assignment: CDR1 LGHNA and CDR2 YSLEER. This CDR3 is built from 16 residues. Trimming took 1 base from V and 8 from J; bases not matched to a gene: 8. The CDR3 protein is CASSQGSSGSIDEQFF. The CDR3 DNA reads TGCGCCAGCAGCCAAGGGTCTAGCGGGAGTATAGATGAGCAGTTCTTC.

This rearrangement joins TRBV6-1 to TRBJ2-6, with D maybe TRBD1 (5 bases). CDR3 size: 17 residues. Trimming removed 0 bases at V and 2 bases at J, with 11 bases between. Germline V gene sequence: CDR1 MNHNS, CDR2 SASEGT. Here the CDR3 reads CASSEALWGAGANVLTF. The CDR3, as DNA: TGTGCCAGCAGTGAAGCGCTTTGGGGCGCTGGGGCCAACGTCCTGACTTTC.

The V call is TRBV5-6, the J call TRBJ1-4; 7 bases align to TRBD1. Germline CDR1 SGHDT, CDR2 YYEEEE. The trim removed 6 bases at V and 5 bases at J, leaving 10 bases unmatched. This CDR3 contains 15 residues. In DNA, the CDR3 is TGTGCCAGCACCCGTTCCGGGACAGAGAATGAAAAACTGTTTTTT. It yields the protein CASTRSGTENEKLFF.

The chain joins TRBV10-3 to TRBJ2-6, with TRBD1 matching 9 bases. The CDR3 totals 17 residues. J was trimmed by 2 bases and V by 6 bases; bases with no gene match: 8. Per germline, CDR1 ENHRY and CDR2 SYGVKD. The CDR3 sequence is CAISQSTGGTGANVLTF. CDR3 coding DNA: TGTGCCATCAGCCAATCGACAGGGGGAACTGGGGCCAACGTCCTGACTTTC.